The clone carrying this TCR beta chain showed up just once. The data originate from a study of blood T cell repertoires in COVID-19. Whole-study context: COVID-19 samples, acute and convalescent, were from the United States, Italy and Spain. From T cells, B-cell-depleted T cells, or PBMCs came the material, which was cDNA or gDNA.

The CDR3 runs to 15 residues. Trimming took off 2 bases at V and 7 bases at J, with 12 bases between the two ends. Germline V gene data show CDR1 as LGHNA and CDR2 as YSLEER. In the source study's methods: Amplified reference gene primers provided the basis for estimating nucleated cell counts. Clones were sequenced by immunoSEQ multiplex PCR, and TCRdb holds only the in-frame ones, with some missing. D and trimming come from the DNA, and the V and J calls and clone size come from that table. This sample has approximately 74,000 clones, with roughly 88% found just once. The chain has TRBV4-3 and TRBJ1-6; no clear D. The receptor was derived from a woman between 55 and 75 years old with acute or convalescent COVID-19. Material: peripheral blood. CDR3 residues: CASSQRAGFNSPLHF. The CDR3 coding sequence is TGCGCCAGCAGCCAACGCGCGGGGTTCAATTCACCCCTCCACTTT.